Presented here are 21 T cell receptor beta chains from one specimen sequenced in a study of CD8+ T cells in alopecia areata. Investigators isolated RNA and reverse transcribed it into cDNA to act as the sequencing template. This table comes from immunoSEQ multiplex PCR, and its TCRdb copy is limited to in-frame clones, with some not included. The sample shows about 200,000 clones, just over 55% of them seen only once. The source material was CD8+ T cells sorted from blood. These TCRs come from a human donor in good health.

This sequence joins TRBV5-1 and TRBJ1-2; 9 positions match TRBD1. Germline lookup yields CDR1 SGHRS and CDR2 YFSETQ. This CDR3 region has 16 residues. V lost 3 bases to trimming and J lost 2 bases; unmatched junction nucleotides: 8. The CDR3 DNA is TGCGCCAGCAGCTGGGAACAGGGGGCTGAAAACTATGGCTACACCTTC. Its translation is CASSWEQGAENYGYTF.

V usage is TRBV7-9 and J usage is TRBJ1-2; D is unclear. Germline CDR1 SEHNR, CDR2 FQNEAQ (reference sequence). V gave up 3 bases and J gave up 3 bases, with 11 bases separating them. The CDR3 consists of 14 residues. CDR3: CASSFSLRDYGYTF. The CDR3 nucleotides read TGTGCCAGCAGCTTCAGTCTTAGAGACTATGGCTACACCTTC.

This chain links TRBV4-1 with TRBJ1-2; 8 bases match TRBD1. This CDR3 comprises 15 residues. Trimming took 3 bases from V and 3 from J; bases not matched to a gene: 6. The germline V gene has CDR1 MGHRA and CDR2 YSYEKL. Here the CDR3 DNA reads TGCGCCAGCAGCCAGGTCACAGGGGGGGACTATGGCTACACCTTC. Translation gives CASSQVTGGDYGYTF.

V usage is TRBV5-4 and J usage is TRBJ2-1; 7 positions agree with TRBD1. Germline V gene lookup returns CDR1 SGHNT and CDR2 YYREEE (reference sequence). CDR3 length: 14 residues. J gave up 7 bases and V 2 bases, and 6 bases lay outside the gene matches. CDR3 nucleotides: TGTGCCAGCAGCTTTGAGGAACAGGGGAATGAGCAGTTCTTC. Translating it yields CASSFEEQGNEQFF.

The CDR3 is CASSLGLGTEAFF. The CDR3 region has the DNA TGCGCCAGCAGCCTGGGCCTAGGGACTGAAGCTTTCTTT. The J gene is TRBJ1-1, the V gene TRBV5-1; D remains unclear. This CDR3 comprises 13 residues. Germline-derived CDR1 and CDR2 are SGHRS and YFSETQ. The V gene lost 4 bases and the J gene lost 5 bases, with 12 bases spanning the gap.

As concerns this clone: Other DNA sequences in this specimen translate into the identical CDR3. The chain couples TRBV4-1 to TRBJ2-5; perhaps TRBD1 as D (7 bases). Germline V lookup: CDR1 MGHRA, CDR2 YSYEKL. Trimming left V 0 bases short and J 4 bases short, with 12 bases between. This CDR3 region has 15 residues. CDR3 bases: TGCGCCAGCAGCCAAGATCAGGGGGGAAGAGAGACCCAGTACTTC. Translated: CASSQDQGGRETQYF.

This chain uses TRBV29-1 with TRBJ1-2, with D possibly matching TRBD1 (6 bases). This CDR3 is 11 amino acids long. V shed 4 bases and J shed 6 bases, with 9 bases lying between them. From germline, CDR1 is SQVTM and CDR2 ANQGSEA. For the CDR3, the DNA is TGCAGCGTTGCCCCAGGGGATGGCTACACCTTC. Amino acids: CSVAPGDGYTF.

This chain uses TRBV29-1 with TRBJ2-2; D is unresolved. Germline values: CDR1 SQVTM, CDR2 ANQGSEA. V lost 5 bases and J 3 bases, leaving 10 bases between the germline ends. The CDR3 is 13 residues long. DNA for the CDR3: TGCAGCGTTCGGCTAGTTGACACCGGGGAGCTGTTTTTT. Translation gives CSVRLVDTGELFF.

The CDR3 DNA sequence: TGCAGCGTTGCGGACAGGGGACAGCCCCAGCATTTT. Encoded protein: CSVADRGQPQHF. The rearrangement uses TRBV29-1 and TRBJ1-5, with 9 bases fitting TRBD1. The germline V gene encodes CDR1 SQVTM and CDR2 ANQGSEA. This CDR3 has 12 amino acids. V shed 4 bases, J shed 7 bases, and the junction held 2 bases outside the gene matches.

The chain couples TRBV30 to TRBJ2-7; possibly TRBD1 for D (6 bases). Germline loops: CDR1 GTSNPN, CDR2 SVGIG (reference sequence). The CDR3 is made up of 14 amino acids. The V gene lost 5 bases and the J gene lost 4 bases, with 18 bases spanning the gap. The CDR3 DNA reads TGTGCCTGGGAAAGGCAGGGGCTAGGATACGAGCAGTACTTC. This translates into CAWERQGLGYEQYF.

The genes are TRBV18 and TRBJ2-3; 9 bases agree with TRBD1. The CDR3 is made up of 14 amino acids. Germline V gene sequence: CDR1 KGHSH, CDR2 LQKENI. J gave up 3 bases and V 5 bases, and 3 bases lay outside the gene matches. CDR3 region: CASSSGQGTDTQYF. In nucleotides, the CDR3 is TGTGCCAGCTCATCTGGACAGGGGACAGATACGCAGTATTTT. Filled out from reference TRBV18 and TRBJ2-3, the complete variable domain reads NAGVMQNPRHLVRRRGQEARLRCSPMKGHSHVYWYRQLPEEGLKFMVYLQKENIIDESGMPKERFSAEFPKEGPSILRIQQVVRGDSAAYFCASSSGQGTDTQYFGPGTRLTVL.

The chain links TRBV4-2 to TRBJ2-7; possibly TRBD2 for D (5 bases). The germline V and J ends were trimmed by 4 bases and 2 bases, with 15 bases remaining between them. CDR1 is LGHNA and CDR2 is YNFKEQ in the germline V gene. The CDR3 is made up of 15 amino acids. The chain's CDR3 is CASSLLEVSTYEQYF. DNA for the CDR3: TGTGCCAGCAGCCTGTTGGAGGTTAGCACCTACGAGCAGTACTTC.

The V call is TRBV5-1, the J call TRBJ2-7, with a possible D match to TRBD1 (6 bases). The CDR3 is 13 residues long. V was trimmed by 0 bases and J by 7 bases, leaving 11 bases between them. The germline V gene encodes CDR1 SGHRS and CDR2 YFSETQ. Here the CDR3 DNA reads TGCGCCAGCAGCTTGGGTACAGGGAGTGAGCAGTACTTC. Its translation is CASSLGTGSEQYF.

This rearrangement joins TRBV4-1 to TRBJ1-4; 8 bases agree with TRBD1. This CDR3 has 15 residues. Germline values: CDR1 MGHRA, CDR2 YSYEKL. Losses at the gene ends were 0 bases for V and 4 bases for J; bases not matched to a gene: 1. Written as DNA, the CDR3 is TGCGCCAGCAGCCAAGAGGACAGGGTTAATGAAAAACTGTTTTTT. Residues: CASSQEDRVNEKLFF.

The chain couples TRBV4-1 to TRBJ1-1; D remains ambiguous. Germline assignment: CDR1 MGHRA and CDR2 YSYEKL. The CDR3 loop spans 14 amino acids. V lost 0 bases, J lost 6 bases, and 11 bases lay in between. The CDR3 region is CASSQDRYGAEAFF. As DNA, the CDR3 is TGCGCCAGCAGCCAAGATAGGTATGGGGCTGAAGCTTTCTTT.

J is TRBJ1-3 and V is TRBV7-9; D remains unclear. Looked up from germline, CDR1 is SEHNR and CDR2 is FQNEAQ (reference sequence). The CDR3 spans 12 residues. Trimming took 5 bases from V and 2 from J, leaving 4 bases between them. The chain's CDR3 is CASSPTGNTIYF. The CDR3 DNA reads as TGTGCCAGCAGCCCAACTGGAAACACCATATATTTT.

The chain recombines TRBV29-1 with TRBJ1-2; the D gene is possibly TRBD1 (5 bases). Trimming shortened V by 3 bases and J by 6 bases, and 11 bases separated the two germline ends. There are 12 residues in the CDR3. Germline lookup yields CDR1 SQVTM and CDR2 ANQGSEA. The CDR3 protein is CSVDRQGHGYTF. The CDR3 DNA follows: TGCAGCGTTGATAGGCAGGGACATGGCTACACCTTC.

Here the CDR3 DNA reads TGTGCCAGCAGCCAGGACCCGGGACTAGTTAGCCAAGAGACCCAGTACTTC. As protein: CASSQDPGLVSQETQYF. The chain uses TRBV4-2 and TRBJ2-5; 8 nucleotides align to TRBD2. J lost 1 base, V lost 3 bases, and 10 bases had no gene match. The CDR3 is 17 residues long. The germline gives CDR1 LGHNA, CDR2 YNFKEQ.

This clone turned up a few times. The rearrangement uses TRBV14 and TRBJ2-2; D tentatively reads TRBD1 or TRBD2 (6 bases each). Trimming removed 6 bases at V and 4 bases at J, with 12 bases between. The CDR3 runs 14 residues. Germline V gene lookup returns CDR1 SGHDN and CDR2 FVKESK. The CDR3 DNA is TGTGCCAGCAGTTACAGGGAGGCCACCGGGGAGCTGTTTTTT. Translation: CASSYREATGELFF.

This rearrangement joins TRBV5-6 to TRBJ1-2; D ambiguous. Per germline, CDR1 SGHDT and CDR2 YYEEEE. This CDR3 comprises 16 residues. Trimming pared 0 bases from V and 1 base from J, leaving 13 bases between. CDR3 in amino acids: CASSLESPSLNYGYTF. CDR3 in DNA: TGTGCCAGCAGCTTGGAAAGCCCCAGTCTTAACTATGGCTACACCTTC.

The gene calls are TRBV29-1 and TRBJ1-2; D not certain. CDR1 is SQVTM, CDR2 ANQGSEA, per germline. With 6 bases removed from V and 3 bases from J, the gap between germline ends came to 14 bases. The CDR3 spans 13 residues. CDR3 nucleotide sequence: TGCAGCGTCAAAGGAGAGGGAGACTATGGCTACACCTTC. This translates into CSVKGEGDYGYTF. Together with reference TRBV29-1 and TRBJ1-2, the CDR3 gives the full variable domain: SAVISQKPSRDICQRGTSLTIQCQVDSQVTMMFWYRQQPGQSLTLIATANQGSEATYESGFVIDKFPISRPNLTFSTLTVSNMSPEDSSIYLCSVKGEGDYGYTFGSGTRLTVV.